This is a list of T cell receptor beta chains from one sample in a study of beta chain features in type 1 diabetes. Some clones are missing from TCRdb's copy, which holds only in-frame ones; the method was immunoSEQ multiplex PCR. This table holds hundreds of thousands of clones, about 15% found once. The specimen was naive CD4+ T cells from blood. All receptors derive from a man aged 18 to 29 with type 1 diabetes. CDR3s include the opening cysteine and the closing phenylalanine or tryptophan. A D gene is named only where the DNA matches it firmly. Rows may omit the clone size; those that give it use once, few, many or a size class.

V gene: TRBV5-4
D gene: .
J gene: TRBJ2-7
clone size: few
CDR3 length: 15
CDR3 protein: CASSPGSLISYEQYF
CDR3 DNA: TGTGCCAGCAGCCCCGGGTCTTTGATTTCCTACGAGCAGTACTTC

V gene: TRBV29-1
D gene: .
J gene: TRBJ2-7
clone size: few
CDR3 length: 13
CDR3 protein: CSVGRDNRYEQYF
CDR3 DNA: TGCAGCGTCGGCCGGGACAACCGCTACGAGCAGTACTTC

V gene: TRBV5-1
D gene: TRBD1
J gene: TRBJ1-1
clone size: .
CDR3 length: 14
CDR3 protein: CASSFGGGNTEAFF
CDR3 DNA: TGCGCCAGCAGCTTTGGAGGGGGCAACACTGAAGCTTTCTTT

V gene: TRBV2
D gene: TRBD1
J gene: TRBJ2-3
clone size: .
CDR3 length: 15
CDR3 protein: CASSSDRVATDTQYF
CDR3 DNA: TGTGCCAGCAGTTCCGACAGGGTGGCCACAGATACGCAGTATTTT

V gene: TRBV19
D gene: TRBD1
J gene: TRBJ1-2
clone size: .
CDR3 length: 16
CDR3 protein: CASSIDGTVTNYGYTF
CDR3 DNA: TGTGCCAGTAGTATAGACGGGACAGTGACTAACTATGGCTACACCTTC

V gene: TRBV11-3
D gene: TRBD1
J gene: TRBJ2-5
clone size: .
CDR3 length: 14
CDR3 protein: CASSLGQGEETQYF
CDR3 DNA: TGTGCCAGCAGCTTAGGACAGGGGGAAGAGACCCAGTACTTC

V gene: TRBV4-3
D gene: .
J gene: TRBJ1-2
clone size: few
CDR3 length: 16
CDR3 protein: CASSQSPGLTLRGYTF
CDR3 DNA: TGCGCCAGCAGCCAATCCCCGGGACTTACTTTGAGGGGCTACACCTTC

V gene: TRBV19
D gene: .
J gene: TRBJ1-4
clone size: few
CDR3 length: 13
CDR3 protein: CASLRSNNEKLFF
CDR3 DNA: TGTGCCAGTCTCCGGAGTAATAATGAAAAACTGTTTTTT

V gene: TRBV5-1
D gene: .
J gene: TRBJ1-1
clone size: once
CDR3 length: 15
CDR3 protein: CASSLAGEMNTEAFF
CDR3 DNA: TGCGCCAGCAGCTTGGCCGGGGAAATGAACACTGAAGCTTTCTTT

V gene: TRBV6-6
D gene: TRBD1
J gene: TRBJ2-7
clone size: .
CDR3 length: 16
CDR3 protein: CASSTGTGDYTYEQYF
CDR3 DNA: TGTGCCAGCAGCACAGGGACAGGGGACTACACCTACGAGCAGTACTTC

V gene: TRBV5-4
D gene: TRBD2
J gene: TRBJ2-7
clone size: .
CDR3 length: 12
CDR3 protein: CASSLALGGEHF
CDR3 DNA: TGTGCCAGCAGCTTGGCTCTGGGGGGGGAGCACTTC

V gene: TRBV18
D gene: TRBD1
J gene: TRBJ2-6
clone size: few
CDR3 length: 16
CDR3 protein: CASSPDRGSGANVLTF
CDR3 DNA: TGTGCCAGCTCACCGGACAGGGGATCTGGGGCCAACGTCCTGACTTTC

V gene: TRBV28
D gene: TRBD1
J gene: TRBJ1-2
clone size: .
CDR3 length: 13
CDR3 protein: CASGVQGLYGYTF
CDR3 DNA: TGTGCCAGCGGGGTACAGGGGCTCTATGGCTACACCTTC

V gene: TRBV28
D gene: .
J gene: TRBJ2-1
clone size: .
CDR3 length: 15
CDR3 protein: CASSLRSGRSNEQFF
CDR3 DNA: TGTGCCAGCAGTTTACGTAGCGGCCGATCCAATGAGCAGTTCTTC

V gene: TRBV6-1
D gene: .
J gene: TRBJ2-1
clone size: .
CDR3 length: 16
CDR3 protein: CASSELGGSSYNEQFF
CDR3 DNA: TGTGCCAGCAGTGAACTAGGGGGTTCCTCCTACAATGAGCAGTTCTTC

V gene: TRBV6-5
D gene: TRBD2
J gene: TRBJ2-7
clone size: .
CDR3 length: 11
CDR3 protein: CASRTAGVQYF
CDR3 DNA: TGTGCCAGCCGAACTGCGGGAGTGCAGTACTTC

V gene: TRBV7-9
D gene: .
J gene: TRBJ2-5
clone size: .
CDR3 length: 11
CDR3 protein: CASSFRETQYF
CDR3 DNA: TGTGCCAGCAGCTTTCGGGAGACCCAGTACTTC

V gene: TRBV28
D gene: .
J gene: TRBJ1-5
clone size: .
CDR3 length: 16
CDR3 protein: CASSFHGRGSNQPQHF
CDR3 DNA: TGTGCCAGCTCCTTTCACGGGAGGGGGAGCAATCAGCCCCAGCATTTT

V gene: TRBV28
D gene: TRBD1
J gene: TRBJ2-2
clone size: few
CDR3 length: 15
CDR3 protein: CASSLSDRVSGELFF
CDR3 DNA: TGTGCCAGCAGTCTCTCCGACAGGGTCAGCGGGGAGCTGTTTTTT

V gene: TRBV15
D gene: TRBD1
J gene: TRBJ1-5
clone size: few
CDR3 length: 15
CDR3 protein: CATSRGQGGNQPQHF
CDR3 DNA: TGTGCCACCAGCAGAGGACAGGGGGGAAATCAGCCCCAGCATTTT

V gene: TRBV5-1
D gene: .
J gene: TRBJ2-7
clone size: few
CDR3 length: 14
CDR3 protein: CASSLEAQNDEQYF
CDR3 DNA: TGCGCCAGCAGCTTGGAAGCACAGAACGACGAGCAGTACTTC

V gene: TRBV4-2
D gene: TRBD2
J gene: TRBJ2-7
clone size: few
CDR3 length: 17
CDR3 protein: CASSQGPASGYSYEQYF
CDR3 DNA: TGTGCCAGCAGCCAAGGCCCGGCTAGCGGCTACTCCTACGAGCAGTACTTC

V gene: TRBV5-4
D gene: TRBD1
J gene: TRBJ2-3
clone size: .
CDR3 length: 15
CDR3 protein: CASSPGQGARDTQYF
CDR3 DNA: TGTGCCAGCAGCCCTGGACAGGGAGCTCGCGATACGCAGTATTTT

V gene: TRBV5-1
D gene: TRBD2
J gene: TRBJ2-2
clone size: few
CDR3 length: 17
CDR3 protein: CASSYRSGTTYTGELFF
CDR3 DNA: TGCGCCAGCAGTTACCGTTCCGGGACTACCTACACCGGGGAGCTGTTTTTT

V gene: TRBV2
D gene: TRBD1
J gene: TRBJ1-1
clone size: few
CDR3 length: 13
CDR3 protein: CASSRGSGTEAFF
CDR3 DNA: TGTGCCAGCAGCAGGGGGTCGGGCACTGAAGCTTTCTTT

V gene: TRBV7-9
D gene: .
J gene: TRBJ2-3
clone size: few
CDR3 length: 13
CDR3 protein: CASSLDEGDTQYF
CDR3 DNA: TGTGCCAGCAGCTTAGACGAGGGAGATACGCAGTATTTT

V gene: TRBV11-2
D gene: TRBD2
J gene: TRBJ2-1
clone size: .
CDR3 length: 16
CDR3 protein: CASSSTLAGGNNEQFF
CDR3 DNA: TGTGCCAGCAGCTCAACACTAGCGGGAGGTAACAATGAGCAGTTCTTC

V gene: TRBV18
D gene: TRBD1
J gene: TRBJ1-1
clone size: .
CDR3 length: 13
CDR3 protein: CASSGTGGTEAFF
CDR3 DNA: TGTGCCAGCTCAGGGACAGGGGGCACTGAAGCTTTCTTT

V gene: TRBV7-2
D gene: .
J gene: TRBJ1-6
clone size: .
CDR3 length: 11
CDR3 protein: CASSFIAPLHF
CDR3 DNA: TGTGCCAGCAGCTTTATTGCACCCCTCCACTTT

V gene: TRBV7-9
D gene: .
J gene: TRBJ2-7
clone size: few
CDR3 length: 13
CDR3 protein: CAIMLPGGNEQYF
CDR3 DNA: TGTGCCATCATGTTACCTGGAGGAAACGAGCAGTACTTC

V gene: TRBV18
D gene: .
J gene: TRBJ1-1
clone size: .
CDR3 length: 15
CDR3 protein: CASSFRGGAFTEAFF
CDR3 DNA: TGTGCCAGCTCCTTCCGCGGGGGCGCGTTCACTGAAGCTTTCTTT